The 32 T cell receptor beta chains below were found in one sample sequenced in a study of shared clonotypes between healthy human individuals. The table came from immunoSEQ multiplex PCR; TCRdb's copy has only in-frame clones and leaves some out. The table records a few hundred thousand clones, 50% to 80% of them present only once. The specimen was memory CD4+ T cells sorted from blood. Subset meaning: CD45RA-negative fraction. The receptors here all came from a man younger than 40 in good health.

The J gene is TRBJ2-7, the V gene TRBV2, with 7 nucleotides matching TRBD1. The V gene end was trimmed by 4 bases and the J gene end by 2 bases; junction bases not matched to a gene: 5. Per the germline V gene, CDR1 is SNHLY and CDR2 is FYNNEI. The CDR3 spans 14 residues. The CDR3 DNA is TGTGCCAGCAGTGTCTTAGGGACAGCCTACGAGCAGTACTTC. Translation: CASSVLGTAYEQYF. Together with reference TRBV2 and TRBJ2-7, the CDR3 gives the full variable domain: EPEVTQTPSHQVTQMGQEVILRCVPISNHLYFYWYRQILGQKVEFLVSFYNNEISEKSEIFDDQFSVERPDGSNFTLKIRSTKLEDSAMYFCASSVLGTAYEQYFGPGTRLTVT.

This clone came up a few times. V is TRBV9 and J is TRBJ1-4, with D unresolved. The CDR3 consists of 16 residues. In germline, CDR1 is SGDLS, CDR2 YYNGEE. Deletions cut 4 bases from V and 0 bases from J, with 13 bases between. DNA of the CDR3: TGTGCCAGCAGCCCTCGGCGGGTTGCAACTAATGAAAAACTGTTTTTT. It codes for CASSPRRVATNEKLFF.

This chain links TRBV2 with TRBJ2-5, with 9 bases matching TRBD2. The CDR3 spans 15 residues. The germline gives CDR1 SNHLY, CDR2 FYNNEI. J gave up 7 bases and V 7 bases, and 13 bases lay outside the gene matches. CDR3 bases: TGTGCCAGCAAAGGCGGGCTAGCGGGACTAGGGACCCAGTACTTC. Residues: CASKGGLAGLGTQYF.

The chain combines TRBV4-3 with TRBJ2-7, with D possibly being TRBD1 or TRBD2 (5 bases each). The CDR3 runs to 15 residues. CDR1 is LGHNA, CDR2 YSLEER, per germline. Trimming cost V 4 bases and J 3 bases, with 16 bases left between them. CDR3 DNA sequence: TGCGCCAGCAGCCTCCGAGCCGGGACCAACTACGAGCAGTACTTC. Protein sequence: CASSLRAGTNYEQYF.

This sequence joins TRBV27 and TRBJ2-3; the D is unclear. CDR1 and CDR2 (germline): MNHEY, SMNVEV (reference sequence). The CDR3 is 15 residues long. V was cut by 3 bases and J by 0 bases, with 10 bases left in between. CDR3 nucleotides: TGTGCCAGCAGTTTGGTGGGCCTTAGCACAGATACGCAGTATTTT. Amino acids: CASSLVGLSTDTQYF.

The gene calls are TRBV5-1 and TRBJ1-5; D unclear. The CDR3 extends over 13 amino acids. V was trimmed by 0 bases and J by 4 bases, leaving 5 bases between them. The germline V gene has CDR1 SGHRS and CDR2 YFSETQ. CDR3 protein: CASSLDPNQPQHF. In nucleotides, the CDR3 is TGCGCCAGCAGCTTGGATCCGAATCAGCCCCAGCATTTT.

This chain joins TRBV2 and TRBJ2-3, with 9 bases that match TRBD1. The CDR3 runs to 17 residues. J lost 6 bases, V lost 6 bases, and 16 bases had no gene match. From germline, CDR1 is SNHLY and CDR2 FYNNEI. The CDR3 coding sequence is TGTGCCAGCAGCATCCCGCCCGTGGGGACAGGGTGGGATACGCAGTATTTT. It specifies CASSIPPVGTGWDTQYF.

This clone was detected only a few times. This chain uses TRBV10-3 with TRBJ1-4, with TRBD1 identical over 7 bases. This CDR3 region has 15 residues. The V gene's germline CDR1 is ENHRY and CDR2 SYGVKD. The J segment lost 3 bases and the V segment lost 4 bases, leaving 5 bases of the junction unmatched. DNA for the CDR3: TGTGCCATCAGTGGTACAGGGGATCCTAATGAAAAACTGTTTTTT. This codes for CAISGTGDPNEKLFF.

This clone was detected only a few times. This chain joins TRBV19 and TRBJ2-1, with TRBD2 matching 8 bases. Trimming took 6 bases from V and 3 from J; bases not matched to a gene: 4. Germline CDR1 and CDR2: LNHDA and SQIVND (reference sequence). The length of the CDR3 is 14 residues. The CDR3: CASSPSGSYNEQFF. In DNA form, the CDR3 reads TGTGCCAGTAGCCCCAGCGGGAGCTACAATGAGCAGTTCTTC.

The chain couples TRBV4-3 to TRBJ2-7; D uncertain. Germline V CDR1 and CDR2: LGHNA, YSLEER. V lost 2 bases to trimming and J lost 1 base, with 6 bases between them. This CDR3 comprises 13 residues. Here the CDR3 reads CASSQRTSYEQYF. CDR3 nucleotides: TGCGCCAGCAGCCAAAGGACGTCCTACGAGCAGTACTTC.

This clone was recorded only once. The rearrangement joins TRBV5-1 to TRBJ2-7, with 10 positions matching TRBD2. The V and J ends lost 2 bases and 2 bases, in that order; junction bases with no gene match: 22. The CDR3 is 21 amino acids. CDR1 is SGHRS, CDR2 YFSETQ, per germline. As DNA, the CDR3 is TGCGCCAGCAGCTTCGGATTCAAAGGGAGGCTAGCGGGAGTAGGCACCTACGAGCAGTACTTC. Translated, it gives CASSFGFKGRLAGVGTYEQYF.

The table lists this clone with many counts. V is TRBV18 and J is TRBJ1-3; 8 bases agree with TRBD1. V lost 2 bases and J lost 3; bases outside the gene matches: 6. The CDR3 covers 16 residues. Germline-derived CDR1 and CDR2 are KGHSH and LQKENI. The CDR3 region is CASSPSQGAGGNTIYF. The CDR3, as DNA: TGTGCCAGCTCACCAAGCCAGGGGGCAGGTGGAAACACCATATATTTT.

The rearrangement uses TRBV27 and TRBJ1-1; 7 bases are shared with TRBD1. Germline CDR1 MNHEY, CDR2 SMNVEV (reference sequence). Unmatched junction bases numbered 12, after V lost 1 base and J lost 4 bases. This CDR3 comprises 17 residues. CDR3 in amino acids: CASSLLRRQGNFTEAFF. The CDR3 DNA reads as TGTGCCAGCAGTTTATTACGAAGACAGGGTAATTTCACTGAAGCTTTCTTT.

In its sample, this clone was seen many times. The chain uses TRBV6-1 and TRBJ2-3; no reliable D call. The CDR3 covers 14 residues. Between the trimmed V and J ends, which lost 6 bases and 5 bases, there was a span of 15 bases. CDR1 MNHNS and CDR2 SASEGT come from the germline V gene. The CDR3: CASSRDFNGDTQYF. The CDR3 DNA follows: TGTGCCAGCAGCCGCGACTTTAATGGAGATACGCAGTATTTT.

The rearrangement uses TRBV15 and TRBJ2-7; D remains unclear. Germline V gives CDR1 LNHNV, CDR2 YYDKDF (reference sequence). The CDR3 covers 14 residues. Trimming removed 5 bases from V and 0 bases from J, with 11 bases in between. CDR3 nucleotides: TGTGCCACCAGCGCGAGACTCAGCTCCTACGAGCAGTACTTC. Protein sequence: CATSARLSSYEQYF. Full variable domain (remainder filled in from reference TRBV15 and TRBJ2-7): DAMVIQNPRYQVTQFGKPVTLSCSQTLNHNVMYWYQQKSSQAPKLLFHYYDKDFNNEADTPDNFQSRRPNTSFCFLDIRSPGLGDTAMYLCATSARLSSYEQYFGPGTRLTVT.

This chain links TRBV7-2 with TRBJ1-2, with D unresolved. The CDR3 is made up of 15 amino acids. V dropped 5 bases and J dropped 0 bases, with 13 bases sitting between them. Looked up from germline, CDR1 is SGHTA and CDR2 is FQGNSA. The CDR3 spells CASSPGGQTNYGYTF. The CDR3 region has the DNA TGTGCCAGCAGCCCGGGAGGCCAAACTAACTATGGCTACACCTTC.

V is TRBV28 and J is TRBJ1-4; no clear D gene. Germline CDR1 MDHEN, CDR2 SYDVKM. The CDR3 loop spans 13 amino acids. Between the trimmed V and J ends, which lost 0 bases and 5 bases, there was a span of 4 bases. The CDR3 nucleotides read TGTGCCAGCAGTTTATGGAGGAATGAAAAACTGTTTTTT. Its protein product is CASSLWRNEKLFF.

The chain is built from TRBV5-8 and TRBJ2-5, with 7 bases lining up with TRBD2. Germline CDR1 is SGHTS and CDR2 is YDEGEE. CDR3 size: 13 residues. The ends lost 6 bases at V and 1 base at J; junction bases unmatched: 3. The DNA for the CDR3 is TGTGCCAGCACCCGCGGGAGCCAAGAGACCCAGTACTTC. It specifies CASTRGSQETQYF.

The genes are TRBV2 and TRBJ1-1; no definite D call. The CDR3 has 11 amino acids. In germline, CDR1 is SNHLY, CDR2 FYNNEI. The ends were cut back, 8 bases at V and 2 bases at J, with 6 bases in the middle. CDR3 in amino acids: CASLSNTEAFF. In DNA form, the CDR3 reads TGTGCCAGCCTCTCAAACACTGAAGCTTTCTTT.

This chain connects TRBV25-1 to TRBJ2-5; 11 bases align to TRBD2. The length of the CDR3 is 16 residues. Germline CDR1 reads MGHDK; CDR2 reads SYGVNS. Trimming took 3 bases from V and 4 from J; bases not matched to a gene: 7. The CDR3 loop reads CASSEFRLAGGETQYF. Written as DNA, the CDR3 is TGTGCCAGCAGTGAGTTTCGGCTAGCGGGAGGAGAGACCCAGTACTTC.

The V call is TRBV7-9, the J call TRBJ1-2; D gene uncertain. Germline-derived CDR1 and CDR2 are SEHNR and FQNEAQ (reference sequence). V lost 5 bases, J lost 4 bases, and 14 bases lay in between. This CDR3 has 14 residues. The CDR3 is CASSHPGVPYGYTF. CDR3 nucleotides: TGTGCCAGCAGCCACCCCGGGGTCCCCTATGGCTACACCTTC.

A single count supports this clone. V gene TRBV7-2 combines with J gene TRBJ1-1, with TRBD1 identical over 7 bases. V gave up 5 bases and J gave up 3 bases; unmatched junction bases: 12. Germline CDR1 and CDR2: SGHTA and FQGNSA. This CDR3 region has 16 residues. CDR3 nucleotide sequence: TGTGCCAGCAGCACTAAAGGGGGCTTTGGGTACACTGAAGCTTTCTTT. Translation gives CASSTKGGFGYTEAFF. Based on the CDR3 plus reference TRBV7-2 and TRBJ1-1, the full variable domain is GAGVSQSPSNKVTEKGKDVELRCDPISGHTALYWYRQSLGQGLEFLIYFQGNSAPDKSGLPSDRFSAERTGGSVSTLTIQRTQQEDSAVYLCASSTKGGFGYTEAFFGQGTRLTVV.

The rearrangement uses TRBV19 and TRBJ1-2; 10 positions agree with TRBD1. The CDR3 extends over 15 amino acids. Germline V lookup: CDR1 LNHDA, CDR2 SQIVND (reference sequence). V shed 4 bases, J shed 8 bases, and the junction held 10 bases outside the gene matches. The DNA of the CDR3 is TGTGCCAGTAGTAGTCCGGGACAGGGGAGGAGAGGCTACACCTTC. Its translation is CASSSPGQGRRGYTF.

This clone came up a few times. The chain uses TRBV11-1 and TRBJ2-3; TRBD2 matches at 7 bases. Germline assignment: CDR1 SGHAT and CDR2 FQDESV (reference sequence). The CDR3 contains 18 residues. V was clipped by 1 base and J by 5 bases; unmatched bases: 15. The DNA of the CDR3 is TGTGCCAGCAGCTTAGACGGTAGCGGGCGCCTGGGAAAAGATACGCAGTATTTT. Protein product: CASSLDGSGRLGKDTQYF.

In this sample, this clone turned up once. The J gene is TRBJ2-4, the V gene TRBV30, with TRBD2 identical over 10 bases. The CDR3 covers 14 residues. Germline trimming cut 0 bases from V and 5 bases from J; bases unmatched to any gene: 1. CDR1 and CDR2 from the germline V gene are GTSNPN and SVGIG (reference sequence). Here the CDR3 reads CAWSVGTSENIQYF. In nucleotides, the CDR3 is TGTGCCTGGAGTGTAGGGACTAGCGAAAACATTCAGTACTTC.

V is TRBV7-2 and J is TRBJ2-5, with D possibly matching TRBD2 (7 bases). The CDR3 totals 15 residues. Trimming stripped 3 bases from V and 5 bases from J, with 16 bases between. Germline-derived CDR1 and CDR2 are SGHTA and FQGNSA. For the CDR3, the DNA is TGTGCCAGCAGCTTCCAGAGGGGGGGCGGGGAGACCCAGTACTTC. Amino acid sequence: CASSFQRGGGETQYF.

This clone has more than one count but fewer than ten. The J gene is TRBJ2-5, the V gene TRBV10-3; 7 bases are a match to TRBD1. CDR1 ENHRY and CDR2 SYGVKD come from the germline V gene. The CDR3 covers 14 residues. V gave up 6 bases and J gave up 2 bases; unmatched junction bases: 6. The DNA for the CDR3 is TGTGCCATCAGATCCGGGACAGAGCAAGAGACCCAGTACTTC. Translation: CAIRSGTEQETQYF.

The V and J genes are TRBV19 and TRBJ2-3, with TRBD2 identical over 10 bases. Trimming took 5 bases from V and 6 from J; bases not matched to a gene: 11. Germline CDR1 is LNHDA and CDR2 is SQIVND (reference sequence). This CDR3 has 16 amino acids. The CDR3 reads CASSLLPSGRGDTQYF. The CDR3 nucleotides read TGTGCCAGTAGTCTCCTCCCCAGCGGGAGGGGTGATACGCAGTATTTT.

This rearrangement joins TRBV7-6 to TRBJ2-3, with 11 nucleotides matching TRBD2. Germline loops: CDR1 SGHVS, CDR2 FNYEAQ. The CDR3 covers 14 residues. The trim removed 5 bases at V and 5 bases at J, leaving 3 bases unmatched. DNA of the CDR3: TGTGCCAGCAGCCCCGGACTAGCGGGAGATACGCAGTATTTT. Protein sequence: CASSPGLAGDTQYF.

This chain uses TRBV5-1 with TRBJ2-1, with 9 bases aligning to TRBD2. The V and J ends lost 4 bases and 7 bases, in that order; junction bases with no gene match: 12. This CDR3 has 16 residues. Germline loops: CDR1 SGHRS, CDR2 YFSETQ. The CDR3 loop is CASSAQISGSWNEQFF. The CDR3 coding sequence is TGCGCCAGCAGCGCACAGATTAGCGGGAGCTGGAATGAGCAGTTCTTC.

The chain carries TRBV27 and TRBJ1-2; unclear D gene. Germline CDR1 reads MNHEY; CDR2 reads SMNVEV (reference sequence). This CDR3 contains 16 residues. The V end lost 2 bases, the J end lost 4 bases, and 17 bases lay between the germline ends. The CDR3 nucleotides are TGTGCCAGCAGTTTACCCCGGGTCTATGAAATCTATGGCTACACCTTC. Its protein product is CASSLPRVYEIYGYTF.

There are a few counts of this clone. The V call is TRBV10-3, the J call TRBJ2-6; tentatively, D is TRBD1 (5 bases). The CDR3 is made up of 17 amino acids. The germline V and J ends were trimmed by 0 bases and 0 bases, with 9 bases remaining between them. The V gene's germline CDR1 is ENHRY and CDR2 SYGVKD. The DNA for the CDR3 is TGTGCCATCAGTGAGTCGGGGCAGGCCTCTGGGGCCAACGTCCTGACTTTC. It codes for CAISESGQASGANVLTF.